This T cell receptor (beta chain) derives from a study of B cell selection in AIRE deficiency. Notes on the study in general: Healthy donors alone shared roughly 32% of around 3,700 Treg sequences; patients alone about 10%. CDR3s were shorter in shared Treg sequences, reflecting few non-templated nucleotide insertions.

As for this clone: Antigen: not known.

CD4+CD127+ cells were sorted as the conventional CD4 T cells. Germline CDR1 is MDHEN and CDR2 is SYDVKM. V shed 3 bases and J shed 0 bases, with 12 bases lying between them. The CDR3 is 16 residues long. Data came from immunoSEQ multiplex PCR; TCRdb stores just in-frame clones and leaves some out. The data contain some 24,000 clones, about 95% of them singletons. Sequences were obtained from CD4+CD127+ conventional T cells sorted from PBMCs. The chain links TRBV28 to TRBJ1-5; unclear D gene. The receptor's source is a human donor in good health. The CDR3 region has the DNA TGTGCCAGCAGTTTCCTGGGAGGGCTTAGCAATCAGCCCCAGCATTTT. Translation gives CASSFLGGLSNQPQHF.